These 19 T cell receptor beta chains were all obtained from the same sample, sequenced in a study of immune reconstitution after stem cell transplant in scleroderma. TCRdb recomputed calls from the RT-PCR reads with MiXCR, one row per CDR3 protein. The sample gives 510 or so distinct CDR3 sequences, roughly 21% of which show up once; around 13% is in the top ten. The sample was gathered before or after autologous hematopoietic stem cell transplantation (not recorded which). Receptor source: a female donor with systemic sclerosis.

By share, this clonotype counts as large. The chain uses TRBV7-2 and TRBJ2-7; D remains unclear. The CDR3 runs to 12 residues. Germline V gene data show CDR1 as SGHTA and CDR2 as FQGNSA. V lost 1 base and J lost 7, with 8 bases in between. The CDR3 sequence is CASSLGDMEQYF. CDR3 bases: TGTGCCAGCAGCTTAGGAGATATGGAGCAGTACTTC.

This clonotype is labeled large. The chain uses TRBV20-1 and TRBJ1-5; no firm D call. The CDR3 runs to 13 residues. Deletions cut 6 bases from V and 6 bases from J, with 15 bases between. Germline V gives CDR1 DFQATT, CDR2 SNEGSKA (reference sequence). CDR3 nucleotides: TGCAGTGCGGATTCTATTCGGAGTCAGCCCCAGCATTTT. Amino acid sequence: CSADSIRSQPQHF.

This clonotype was seen a few times. The gene calls are TRBV11-3 and TRBJ1-1, with unresolved D. CDR3 length equals 18 residues. Germline values: CDR1 SGHNT, CDR2 YENEEA. The V and J ends lost 1 base and 0 bases respectively, with 18 bases between them. The CDR3 loop is CASSLGSGGRVVNTEAFF. The CDR3 nucleotides are TGTGCCAGCAGCTTAGGCTCGGGTGGTAGGGTGGTGAACACTGAAGCTTTCTTT.

This clonotype was counted only a few times. The rearrangement uses TRBV6-2 or TRBV6-3 and TRBJ1-1, with D tentatively TRBD1 (5 bases). The V and J ends lost 6 bases and 7 bases respectively, with 27 bases between them. Germline V CDR1 and CDR2: MNHEY, SVGEGT. The CDR3 covers 17 residues. CDR3 in DNA: TGTGCCAGCAGCCCGGATCGCCCGGGGGTGGTCGTCTTTGAAGCTTTCTTT. Its protein product is CASSPDRPGVVVFEAFF.

This clonotype is deemed large. The chain has TRBV4-3 and TRBJ1-2; the D is unclear. Germline values: CDR1 LGHNA, CDR2 YSLEER. Trimming left V 0 bases short and J 4 bases short, with 12 bases between. There are 15 residues in the CDR3. CDR3 region: CASSQDHESVYGYTF. The DNA of the CDR3 is TGCGCCAGCAGCCAAGATCACGAGTCTGTCTATGGCTACACCTTC.

This clonotype qualifies as medium-sized. This chain joins TRBV29-1 and TRBJ1-5; D is perhaps TRBD1 (5 bases). Deletions cut 5 bases from V and 2 bases from J, with 13 bases between. The germline V gene encodes CDR1 SQVTM and CDR2 ANQGSEA. The CDR3 length is 14 residues. The DNA for the CDR3 is TGCAGCGTTAACCAGGGTTCCGGCAATCAGCCCCAGCATTTT. Its protein product is CSVNQGSGNQPQHF. The whole variable domain, remainder taken from reference TRBV29-1 and TRBJ1-5, is SAVISQKPSRDICQRGTSLTIQCQVDSQVTMMFWYRQQPGQSLTLIATANQGSEATYESGFVIDKFPISRPNLTFSTLTVSNMSPEDSSIYLCSVNQGSGNQPQHFGDGTRLSIL.

By share of the sample, this clonotype is large. This rearrangement joins TRBV20-1 to TRBJ2-7, with no clear D. Germline V lookup: CDR1 DFQATT, CDR2 SNEGSKA (reference sequence). The ends were cut back, 5 bases at V and 4 bases at J, with 6 bases in the middle. The CDR3 consists of 10 residues. The CDR3 nucleotides are TGCAGTGCTGCAAATTACGAGCAGTACTTC. Amino acid sequence: CSAANYEQYF.

By sample fraction, this clonotype is large. J is TRBJ2-7 and V is TRBV12-3 or TRBV12-4, with D hard to call. Trimming cost V 3 bases and J 6 bases, with 9 bases left between them. This CDR3 comprises 12 residues. CDR3: CASSFGRSEQYF. CDR3 in DNA: TGTGCCAGCAGTTTCGGTAGGAGCGAGCAGTACTTC.

By share, this clonotype counts as large. CDR3 nucleotide sequence: TGTGCCAGCAGTTACTCGACGATTACCACAGATACGCAGTATTTT. It encodes CASSYSTITTDTQYF. This chain joins TRBV6-2 or TRBV6-3 and TRBJ2-3; D is ambiguous. CDR3 length: 15 residues. Germline V CDR1 and CDR2: MNHEY, SVGEGT. V lost 0 bases, J lost 2 bases, and 9 bases lay in between.

This chain joins TRBV5-1 and TRBJ1-1; the D is unclear. Trimming removed 0 bases from V and 8 bases from J, with 5 bases in between. The CDR3 spans 11 residues. Germline V gives CDR1 SGHRS, CDR2 YFSETQ. The CDR3 nucleotides are TGCGCCAGCAGCTTGGGGTACGAAGCTTTCTTT. Its translation: CASSLGYEAFF.

In its sample, this clonotype is large. The chain recombines TRBV6-5 with TRBJ2-1; 7 bases map to TRBD2. The CDR3 sequence is 16 residues long. Unmatched junction bases numbered 11, after V lost 0 bases and J lost 9 bases. Germline-derived CDR1 and CDR2 are MNHEY and SVGAGI. CDR3 loop: CASSYSTSAGAGEQFF. CDR3 DNA: TGTGCCAGCAGTTACTCGACTTCTGCGGGAGCGGGTGAGCAGTTCTTC.

The chain combines TRBV20-1 with TRBJ1-3, with D possibly TRBD1 on 6 matching bases. The CDR3 spans 15 residues. Trimming left V 5 bases short and J 4 bases short, with 18 bases between. Germline V CDR1 and CDR2: DFQATT, SNEGSKA (reference sequence). CDR3 protein: CSAFRNRDGGNTIYF. In DNA form, the CDR3 reads TGCAGTGCTTTCCGGAACAGGGACGGAGGAAACACCATATATTTT.

The chain carries TRBV20-1 and TRBJ2-1; tentatively, D is TRBD2 (6 bases). Germline V gene sequence: CDR1 DFQATT, CDR2 SNEGSKA (reference sequence). The CDR3 spans 14 residues. With 6 bases removed from V and 0 bases from J, the gap between germline ends came to 12 bases. CDR3 sequence (DNA): TGCAGTGCAACACGGGGGAGCTCCTACAATGAGCAGTTCTTC. Translation: CSATRGSSYNEQFF.

This clonotype is classed as large (0.1 to 1%). The rearrangement uses TRBV29-1 and TRBJ1-5; D is perhaps TRBD1 (5 bases). Germline V gene lookup returns CDR1 SQVTM and CDR2 ANQGSEA. V was cut by 4 bases and J by 3 bases, with 10 bases left in between. This CDR3 spans 13 amino acids. The CDR3 sequence is CSVVTGSNQPQHF. Written as DNA, the CDR3 is TGCAGCGTTGTTACAGGTTCCAATCAGCCCCAGCATTTT.

This rearrangement joins TRBV5-6 to TRBJ2-7; D remains ambiguous. CDR1 and CDR2 (germline): SGHDT, YYEEEE. The CDR3 spans 13 residues. The V end was cut by 0 bases, the J end by 3 bases, with 7 bases between. CDR3 region: CASSLGSDYEQYF. In DNA form, the CDR3 reads TGTGCCAGCAGCTTGGGCTCCGACTACGAGCAGTACTTC.

By share, this clonotype counts as large. This chain links TRBV10-3 with TRBJ2-7, with D possibly called TRBD1 or TRBD2 (5 bases each). The CDR3 is made up of 13 amino acids. Germline CDR1 ENHRY, CDR2 SYGVKD. The V end was cut by 6 bases, the J end by 3 bases, with 12 bases between. This CDR3 is CAIRGEWNYEQYF. In nucleotides, the CDR3 is TGTGCCATCAGAGGGGAGTGGAACTACGAGCAGTACTTC.

This clonotype was seen only once. This chain's CDR3 is CASSEGQGTDTQYF. CDR3 bases: TGCGCCAGCAGCGAAGGACAGGGCACAGATACGCAGTATTTT. The rearrangement joins TRBV5-1 to TRBJ2-3; TRBD1 matches 7 bases. The junction had 3 bases not matched to a gene; V was cut back by 4 bases and J by 1 base. Germline V gives CDR1 SGHRS, CDR2 YFSETQ. The CDR3 loop spans 14 amino acids. The full variable domain, with the rest looked up from reference TRBV5-1 and TRBJ2-3, is KAGVTQTPRYLIKTRGQQVTLSCSPISGHRSVSWYQQTPGQGLQFLFEYFSETQRNKGNFPGRFSGRQFSNSRSEMNVSTLELGDSALYLCASSEGQGTDTQYFGPGTRLTVL.

This clonotype counts as large (0.1 to 1%). The chain combines TRBV27 with TRBJ1-1, with 8 nucleotides matching TRBD1. Germline lookup yields CDR1 MNHEY and CDR2 SMNVEV (reference sequence). V lost 3 bases to trimming and J lost 6 bases; unmatched junction nucleotides: 6. This CDR3 contains 14 residues. The CDR3 spells CASSLGQVGSEAFF. DNA of the CDR3: TGTGCCAGCAGTTTGGGACAGGTGGGGTCTGAAGCTTTCTTT.

The chain joins TRBV10-3 to TRBJ1-1; D is unclear. With 10 bases removed from V and 4 bases from J, the gap between germline ends came to 13 bases. The germline V gene encodes CDR1 ENHRY and CDR2 SYGVKD. The CDR3 contains 12 residues. The CDR3, as DNA: TGTGCCACCGGGCCGTCTGGCACTGAAGCTTTCTTT. Its translation: CATGPSGTEAFF.